The rows below give T cell receptor beta chains drawn from one sample of a study of regulatory T cells in long-lasting Graves disease. MiXCR, applied by TCRdb to the multiplex PCR reads, yields one record per CDR3 protein. In the table there are about 540,000 distinct CDR3 sequences, 13% of which are singletons. These same records also appear under a second study, on T cells in Graves' hyperthyroidism and ophthalmopathy.

The sample was peripheral blood mononuclear cells (PBMCs), taken at new diagnosis, from a patient treated with antithyroid drugs. Receptors originate from a man aged 25-45 years with Graves disease. Both conserved end residues are part of each CDR3. The D gene is left open where the match is weak. Clone size is not always given. Where it is, it says once, few, many or a class for expanded clones.

many,TRBV6-1,TRBJ2-7,TRBD2,TGTGCCAGCCTACTAGCGGGCGGATCCTACGAGCAGTACTTC,CASLLAGGSYEQYF
NA,TRBV6-1,TRBJ1-1,NA,TGTGCCAGCAGGGACACTAACACTGAAGCTTTCTTT,CASRDTNTEAFF
NA,TRBV20-1,TRBJ2-7,TRBD2,TGCAGTGCTAGAGCCCCCAGCGGGAGTGCATACGAGCAGTACTTC,CSARAPSGSAYEQYF
NA,TRBV6-5,TRBJ2-1,TRBD2,TGTGCCAGCAGTTTACTAGCGGGAGTCCCCAATTTATACAATGAGCAGTTCTTC,CASSLLAGVPNLYNEQFF
NA,TRBV19,TRBJ1-2,NA,TGTGCCAGTAGCCGGGATTTCCGTTATGGCTACACCTTC,CASSRDFRYGYTF
many,TRBV20-1,TRBJ2-1,TRBD2,TGCAGTGCTAGCCTTGGGGGCCTAGCGGGAGGGCTACGGTTCTTC,CSASLGGLAGGLRFF
few,TRBV9,TRBJ2-7,NA,TGTGCCAGCAGCGATTCAGGGGGAGGCGAGCAGTACTTC,CASSDSGGGEQYF
many,TRBV15,TRBJ1-1,NA,TGTGCCACCAGCAGAGGGGGATTCAGCACTGAAGCTTTCTTT,CATSRGGFSTEAFF
NA,TRBV24-1,TRBJ2-2,NA,TGTGCCACCAGTGACCCTGGGGGGCCGGTCGGGGAGCTGTTTTTT,CATSDPGGPVGELFF
many,TRBV20-1,TRBJ1-5,NA,TGCAGTGCTAAGCGGAGCAATCAGCCCCAGCATTTT,CSAKRSNQPQHF
NA,TRBV7-9,TRBJ2-7,TRBD2,TGTGCCAGCAGTCGGACTAGCGCTTACGAGCAGTACTTC,CASSRTSAYEQYF
many,TRBV30,TRBJ2-7,NA,TGTGCCTGGAGTGTCCAGGAGGGAGCCTACGAGCAGTACTTC,CAWSVQEGAYEQYF
NA,TRBV5-1,TRBJ2-5,NA,TGCGCCAGCAGCTTGGATGGCAGGGGAGGGGAGACCCAGTACTTC,CASSLDGRGGETQYF
many,TRBV6-1,TRBJ1-1,NA,TGTGCCAGCAGCCCCGGAAGGGCCTCTGAAGCTTTCTTT,CASSPGRASEAFF
many,TRBV6-1,TRBJ2-3,TRBD2,TGTGCCAGCAGGGGCCGGACTAGCGACAATACGCAGTATTTT,CASRGRTSDNTQYF
few,TRBV19,TRBJ1-5,TRBD1,TGTGCCAGTAGTAATAACAGGGGGAGATACAATCAGCCCCAGCATTTT,CASSNNRGRYNQPQHF
many,TRBV7-8,TRBJ2-7,NA,TGTGCCAGCAGCTTTGGTTTAGGGGCGCCCTACGAGCAGTACTTC,CASSFGLGAPYEQYF
many,TRBV20-1,TRBJ2-2,NA,TGCAGTGCTATCCCCGGGACTGGGAGATACACCGGGGAGCTGTTTTTT,CSAIPGTGRYTGELFF
NA,TRBV9,TRBJ2-1,TRBD2,TGTGCCAGCAGCGTGGGACTAGCGGGAGTTGGCAATGAGCAGTTCTTC,CASSVGLAGVGNEQFF
many,TRBV7-2,TRBJ2-3,TRBD2,TGTGCCAGCAGCTCCAGGGCCAAAGCGGGAACTAGCACAGATACGCAGTATTTT,CASSSRAKAGTSTDTQYF
NA,TRBV12-3/TRBV12-4,TRBJ2-1,TRBD2,TGTGCCAGCCGCCTAGCGGGAGGCCGCTCCTACAATGAGCAGTTCTTC,CASRLAGGRSYNEQFF
few,TRBV9,TRBJ1-3,NA,TGTGCCAGCAGCGTAGGAGCAGGGGAAGGAAACACCATATATTTT,CASSVGAGEGNTIYF
NA,TRBV2,TRBJ1-5,TRBD1,TGTGCCAGCCACAGGGGCGGGAGGAATCAGCCCCAGCATTTT,CASHRGGRNQPQHF
many,TRBV7-8,TRBJ2-4,NA,TGTGCCAGCAGCTTTCAGGGGCGGTTTGGTGGAGCCAAAAACATTCAGTACTTC,CASSFQGRFGGAKNIQYF
many,TRBV6-1,TRBJ2-1,TRBD2,TGTGCCAGCACCAGAAGCGGGACCTACTCCTACAATGAGCAGTTCTTC,CASTRSGTYSYNEQFF
NA,TRBV7-6,TRBJ2-3,TRBD2,TGTGCCAGCAGCCAGACGGGACTAGCGGTCCCAGATACGCAGTATTTT,CASSQTGLAVPDTQYF
many,TRBV12-3/TRBV12-4,TRBJ1-2,NA,TGTGCCAGCAGTTTCCTGGGGAACTATGGCTACACCTTC,CASSFLGNYGYTF
NA,TRBV19,TRBJ1-5,TRBD1,TGTGCCTCTTCAGGGGGGAAGGGGATAGAGGGCAATCAGCCCCAGCATTTT,CASSGGKGIEGNQPQHF
many,TRBV6-5,TRBJ1-2,NA,TGTGCCAGCAGTTATGGGGGGGGCTACACCTTC,CASSYGGGYTF
NA,TRBV12-3/TRBV12-4,TRBJ2-1,NA,TGTGCCAGCAGTTTGTCCTTCTCCCATCGCAATGAGCAGTTCTTC,CASSLSFSHRNEQFF
few,TRBV29-1,TRBJ2-7,NA,TGCAGCGCTGGGAGCGAGGAGCAGTACTTC,CSAGSEEQYF
many,TRBV18,TRBJ1-5,NA,TGTGCCAGCTCACCACCGGGTGGGGCCAGCAATCAGCCCCAGCATTTT,CASSPPGGASNQPQHF
NA,TRBV10-3,TRBJ2-1,NA,TGTGCCATCAGTGAGCCTAGCCGCTCCTACAATGAGCAGTTCTTC,CAISEPSRSYNEQFF
many,TRBV19,TRBJ2-1,NA,TGTGCCAGTAGCGCCGGGACTCGGGCTAATGAGCAGTTCTTC,CASSAGTRANEQFF
many,TRBV20-1,TRBJ2-3,NA,TGCAGTGCTAGAGATCATGGCCATCGCACAGATACGCAGTATTTT,CSARDHGHRTDTQYF
NA,TRBV4-1,TRBJ2-7,NA,TGCGCCAGCAGCCAAGCGGGGCAGAACTCCTACGAGCAGTACTTC,CASSQAGQNSYEQYF
many,TRBV7-2,TRBJ1-6,TRBD1,TGTGCCAGCAGTGAAGACAGGGGCGGGACACCCCTCCACTTT,CASSEDRGGTPLHF
many,TRBV28,TRBJ2-7,TRBD1,TGTGCCAGCCATGACAGGGGCTACGAGCAGTACTTC,CASHDRGYEQYF
many,TRBV29-1,TRBJ2-5,NA,TGCAGCGTTGGGGCGAAGGATACCCAAGAGACCCAGTACTTC,CSVGAKDTQETQYF
many,TRBV11-2,TRBJ2-7,TRBD2,TGTGCCAGCAGCCCGGACCCCGGGACTAGCGACTACGAGCAGTACTTC,CASSPDPGTSDYEQYF
NA,TRBV9,TRBJ1-2,NA,TGTGCCAGCAGCGTAGTCCACCCGGAGGACTACACCTTC,CASSVVHPEDYTF
NA,TRBV20-1,TRBJ2-1,NA,TGCAGTGCTGGGGGGGCAGCGGGAAACGAGCAGTTCTTC,CSAGGAAGNEQFF
NA,TRBV7-2,TRBJ2-1,TRBD1,TGTGCCAGCAGCCCCGGGACAGGGGGCAATGAGCAGCTCTTC,CASSPGTGGNEQLF
few,TRBV18,TRBJ1-2,NA,TGTGCCAGCTCACCATATCGGCACAGTGGCCCGCAATCTAACTATGGCTACACCTTC,CASSPYRHSGPQSNYGYTF
few,TRBV3-1,TRBJ1-4,NA,TGTGCCAGCAGCTCGGAGGGGAGATTTTCAACTAATGAAAAACTGTTTTTT,CASSSEGRFSTNEKLFF